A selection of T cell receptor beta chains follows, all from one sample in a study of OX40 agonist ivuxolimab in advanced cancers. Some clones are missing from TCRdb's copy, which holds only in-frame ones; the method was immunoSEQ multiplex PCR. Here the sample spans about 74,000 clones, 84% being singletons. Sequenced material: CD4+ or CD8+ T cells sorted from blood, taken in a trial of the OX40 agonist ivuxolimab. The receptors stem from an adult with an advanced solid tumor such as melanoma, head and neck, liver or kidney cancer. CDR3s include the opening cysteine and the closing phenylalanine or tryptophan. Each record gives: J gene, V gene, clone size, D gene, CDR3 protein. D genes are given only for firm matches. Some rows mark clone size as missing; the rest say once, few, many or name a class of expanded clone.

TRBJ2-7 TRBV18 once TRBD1 CASSLRTGESYEQYF
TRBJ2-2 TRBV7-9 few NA CASSLRRNTGELFF
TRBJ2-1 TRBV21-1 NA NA CASSAWTGHNGYNEQFF
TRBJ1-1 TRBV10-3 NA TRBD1 CAISLDRGTEAFF
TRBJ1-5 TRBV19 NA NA CASSMKGRGIQPQHF
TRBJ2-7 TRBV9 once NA CASTPGGAGTYEQYF
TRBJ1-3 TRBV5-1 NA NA CASSLVANWGNTIYF
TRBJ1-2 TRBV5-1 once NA CASSPGGKEGTLYGYTF
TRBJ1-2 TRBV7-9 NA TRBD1 CASSFPGGNYGYTF
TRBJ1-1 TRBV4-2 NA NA CASSQDTGGTEAFF
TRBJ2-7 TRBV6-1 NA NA CASSEATTTGPYEQYF
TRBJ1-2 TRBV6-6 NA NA CASVGQEFGYTF
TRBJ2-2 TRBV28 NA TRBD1 CASRGDRGVNTGELFF
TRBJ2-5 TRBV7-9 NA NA CASSPGPINQETQYF
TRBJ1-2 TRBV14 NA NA CASSQDGIGLYGYTF
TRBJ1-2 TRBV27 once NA CASRRAVAIPNYGYTF
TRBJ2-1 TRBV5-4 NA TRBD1 CASSIFTQDRVHNEQFF
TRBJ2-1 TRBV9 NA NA CASSVYSGTYNEQFF
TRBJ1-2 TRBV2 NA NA CASTYRDLSGGYTF
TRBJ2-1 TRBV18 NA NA CASSPQRGGEYNEQFF
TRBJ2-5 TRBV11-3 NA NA CASSLRGGETQYF
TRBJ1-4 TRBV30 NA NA CAWSQTRGSNEKLFF
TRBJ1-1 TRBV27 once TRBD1 CASRPGTGGGIMNTEAFF
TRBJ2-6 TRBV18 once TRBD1 CASSLTGTGGSGANVLTF
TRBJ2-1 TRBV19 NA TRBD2 CASKLRETGNEQFF
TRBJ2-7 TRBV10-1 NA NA CASRKDRTLLQYF
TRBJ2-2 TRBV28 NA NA CASSKGVRTGELFF
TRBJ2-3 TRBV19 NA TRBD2 CASSMGGLGRFDTQYF
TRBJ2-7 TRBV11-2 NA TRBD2 CASSLRGELYEQYF
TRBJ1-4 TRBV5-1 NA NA CASSLTTESNEKLFF
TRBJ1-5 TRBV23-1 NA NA CASSQSARGVVLQPNQPQHF
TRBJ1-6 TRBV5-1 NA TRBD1 CASSGQGASRNSPLHF
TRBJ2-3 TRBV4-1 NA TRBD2 CASSQVLGERDGRNTDTQYF
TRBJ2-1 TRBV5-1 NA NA CASRGVADNEQFF
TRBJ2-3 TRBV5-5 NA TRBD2 CASRKTGGILSTDTQYF
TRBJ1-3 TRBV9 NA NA CASSVTTNSGNTIYF